These 23 T cell receptor beta chains were sequenced from one sample in a study of CD8+CD57+ T cells in acquired aplastic anemia. Profiles of TCR beta VDJ and CDR3 were generated from a genomic DNA template. One entry per CDR3 protein, called by TCRdb with MiXCR from the reads. The sample consists of 300,000 or so distinct CDR3 sequences, 55% to 60% of them appearing once. Material: sorted CD4+, CD8+, or CD8+CD57+ T cells (not recorded which) from PBMCs. The receptor set was obtained from a human donor with severe aplastic anemia or a healthy control (not recorded which).

In its sample, this clonotype was seen a few times. The gene calls are TRBV10-3 and TRBJ1-6; the D is unclear. Germline loops: CDR1 ENHRY, CDR2 SYGVKD. The CDR3 length is 19 residues. The V end lost 3 bases, the J end lost 3 bases, and 21 bases lay between the germline ends. The CDR3 DNA follows: TGTGCCATCAGTGATTCGGTGGACGCTCCCTTAGGCTATAATTCACCCCTCCACTTT. Its translation is CAISDSVDAPLGYNSPLHF.

In the case of this clonotype: The junction shows a germline mismatch at one end, possibly a read error. The J gene is TRBJ2-7, the V gene TRBV7-9; D unresolved. This CDR3 has 14 amino acids. CDR1 is SEHNR and CDR2 is FQNEAQ in the germline V gene (reference sequence). CDR3 DNA: TGTGCCAGCAGCTCCAATGACGGGTCCTACGAGCGGTACTTC. Protein product: CASSSNDGSYERYF.

The DNA of the CDR3 is TGTGCCAGCAGCTCAGTTAGCGGCTCCGGCGAGCAGTACTTC. Residues: CASSSVSGSGEQYF. The chain carries TRBV7-9 and TRBJ2-7, with TRBD2 as a possible D gene (6 bases). Trimming removed 4 bases at V and 6 bases at J, with 16 bases between. The CDR3 contains 14 residues. The germline CDR1 and CDR2 sequences are SEHNR and FQNEAQ (reference sequence).

This chain links TRBV28 with TRBJ1-2; unclear D gene. Per germline, CDR1 MDHEN and CDR2 SYDVKM. The CDR3 loop spans 16 amino acids. Trimming took off 4 bases at V and 5 bases at J, with 20 bases between the two ends. The chain's CDR3 is CASSSLAPANYYGYTF. The CDR3 region has the DNA TGTGCCAGCAGTTCCCTTGCCCCCGCGAATTATTATGGCTACACCTTC.

The V call is TRBV30, the J call TRBJ1-5; D might be TRBD1 (5 bases). The V end lost 1 base, the J end lost 6 bases, and 10 bases lay between the germline ends. Germline-derived CDR1 and CDR2 are GTSNPN and SVGIG (reference sequence). The CDR3 sequence is 13 residues long. The CDR3 DNA reads TGTGCCTGGAGTGGGCAGGGCGGTCAGCCCCAGCATTTT. This gives the protein CAWSGQGGQPQHF.

Comment on this clonotype: Without the conserved terminal phenylalanine or tryptophan, this CDR3 likely stems from a read error. No DNA is shown, since the ends of the CDR3 on it are uncertain; the CDR3 is the one TCRdb lists. The chain employs TRBV10-3 and TRBJ2-5; the D call of TRBD1 is as the table states it, not checked on the DNA. CDR1 is ENHRY and CDR2 is SYGVKD in the germline V gene. Counting both end residues, the CDR3 totals 15 amino acids. The CDR3 loop reads CAITPGQSYGYTFGS.

This clonotype was detected ten times or more. The rearrangement links TRBV19 to TRBJ2-5; no clear D gene. This CDR3 region has 10 residues. Germline V gives CDR1 LNHDA, CDR2 SQIVND (reference sequence). Trimming took 8 bases from V and 2 from J, leaving 3 bases between them. CDR3 residues: CASGQETQYF. The CDR3 region has the DNA TGTGCCAGTGGGCAAGAGACCCAGTACTTC.

The CDR3 region has the DNA TGCAGTGCCCTTCCGCCCCCACGGGACAGGGCCTACGAGCAGTATTTT. Its translation: CSALPPPRDRAYEQYF. The rearrangement links TRBV20-1 to TRBJ2-3, with 9 bases that match TRBD1. V lost 6 bases to trimming and J lost 11 bases; unmatched junction nucleotides: 21. The germline V gene has CDR1 DFQATT and CDR2 SNEGSKA (reference sequence). The CDR3 spans 16 residues.

About this clonotype itself: A junction boundary mismatches the germline segment, possibly from a read error. The rearrangement links TRBV20-1 to TRBJ2-7; possibly TRBD1 for D (6 bases). Germline V gene data show CDR1 as DFQATT and CDR2 as SNEGSKA (reference sequence). CDR3 length: 15 amino acids. CDR3 coding DNA: TGCAGTGCTAGAGAAGGACAGCCGGTTTCCTACGGGCAGTACTTC. Translation gives CSAREGQPVSYGQYF.

This clonotype was detected ten times or more. The gene calls are TRBV20-1 and TRBJ2-1, with a possible D match to TRBD1 (6 bases). From germline, CDR1 is DFQATT and CDR2 SNEGSKA (reference sequence). V was trimmed by 0 bases and J by 6 bases, leaving 12 bases between them. The CDR3 runs to 14 residues. The CDR3 coding sequence is TGCAGTGCTAGAGATCTTAACAGGGCCAATGAGCAGTTCTTC. It encodes CSARDLNRANEQFF.

This clonotype appeared a few times. One junction end disagrees with the germline gene, perhaps due to a read error. V usage is TRBV7-9 and J usage is TRBJ2-7, with D possibly matching TRBD2 (5 bases). The CDR3 has 14 amino acids. Germline lookup yields CDR1 SEHNR and CDR2 FQNEAQ (reference sequence). CDR3 nucleotides: TGTGCCAGCAGCCCGTGGACGGAGGTCGGCGAGCAGCACTTT. Translated, it gives CASSPWTEVGEQHF. The variable domain in full, with the rest retrieved from reference TRBV7-9 and TRBJ2-7, is DTGVSQNPRHKITKRGQNVTFRCDPISEHNRLYWYRQTLGQGPEFLTYFQNEAQLEKSRLLSDRFSAERPKGSFSTLEIQRTEQGDSAMYLCASSPWTEVGEQHFGPGTRLTVT.

V and J are TRBV7-9 and TRBJ2-6; TRBD1 or TRBD2 may be the D gene (6 bases each). The CDR3 is 18 amino acids. Trimming took off 0 bases at V and 3 bases at J, with 15 bases between the two ends. CDR1 and CDR2 from the germline V gene are SEHNR and FQNEAQ (reference sequence). For the CDR3, the DNA is TGTGCCAGCAGCTTAGCGCCGGGGGCGAGACTTGGGGCCAACGTCCTGACTTTC. It translates to CASSLAPGARLGANVLTF.

V usage is TRBV6-4 and J usage is TRBJ2-7; maybe TRBD2 (5 bases). The V end lost 9 bases, the J end lost 4 bases, and 16 bases lay between the germline ends. This CDR3 has 13 residues. The germline gives CDR1 MRHNA, CDR2 SNTAGT. CDR3 DNA sequence: TGTGCCAGAGGTCTAGCCGTGACGTACGAGCAGTACTTC. This sequence encodes CARGLAVTYEQYF.

V is TRBV5-1 and J is TRBJ1-4, with D unresolved. The CDR3 spans 14 residues. Germline-derived CDR1 and CDR2 are SGHRS and YFSETQ. Trimming removed 0 bases from V and 7 bases from J, with 10 bases in between. Here the CDR3 DNA reads TGCGCCAGCAGCTTGGAAGGAGTAAGTGAAAAACTGTTTTTT. Translated, it gives CASSLEGVSEKLFF. The whole variable domain, remainder taken from reference TRBV5-1 and TRBJ1-4, is KAGVTQTPRYLIKTRGQQVTLSCSPISGHRSVSWYQQTPGQGLQFLFEYFSETQRNKGNFPGRFSGRQFSNSRSEMNVSTLELGDSALYLCASSLEGVSEKLFFGSGTQLSVL.

This clonotype occurred many times. This chain links TRBV10-1 with TRBJ1-2; possibly TRBD1 for D (5 bases). The CDR3 covers 12 residues. Germline assignment: CDR1 WNHNN and CDR2 SYGVQD (reference sequence). Trimming took 9 bases from V and 4 from J, leaving 12 bases between them. Written as DNA, the CDR3 is TGCGCCAGTGCAGACAGCCTCTATGGCTACACCTTC. Protein product: CASADSLYGYTF.

The chain is built from TRBV11-2 and TRBJ1-6; 8 bases are shared with TRBD1. Germline trimming cut 5 bases from V and 9 bases from J; bases unmatched to any gene: 6. Germline lookup yields CDR1 SGHAT and CDR2 FQNNGV. CDR3 length: 14 amino acids. Here the CDR3 reads CASSPTGGSSPLHF. CDR3 sequence (DNA): TGTGCCAGCAGCCCCACAGGGGGGAGTTCACCCCTCCACTTT.

There are many counts of this clonotype. The rearrangement links TRBV13 to TRBJ2-3; TRBD2 agrees at 15 bases. Germline assignment: CDR1 PRHDT and CDR2 FYEKMQ (reference sequence). The CDR3 consists of 19 residues. The J segment lost 0 bases and the V segment lost 4 bases, leaving 8 bases of the junction unmatched. As DNA, the CDR3 is TGTGCCAGCAGCTCGGGACTAGCGGGGGGCGGAGGAAGCACAGATACGCAGTATTTT. It is translated as CASSSGLAGGGGSTDTQYF.

This clonotype was seen a few times. The chain couples TRBV18 to TRBJ1-3; possibly TRBD1 for D (5 bases). The CDR3 is 17 residues long. The germline V and J ends were trimmed by 1 base and 0 bases, with 13 bases remaining between them. Per the germline V gene, CDR1 is KGHSH and CDR2 is LQKENI. CDR3 protein: CASSPLRDSYSGNTIYF. The CDR3, as DNA: TGTGCCAGCTCACCACTTCGGGACTCATACTCTGGAAACACCATATATTTT.

The sample holds a few counts of this clonotype. The V gene is TRBV9, the J gene TRBJ1-2; D gene uncertain. The CDR3 extends over 14 amino acids. Between the trimmed V and J ends, which lost 5 bases and 3 bases, there was a span of 14 bases. Germline lookup yields CDR1 SGDLS and CDR2 YYNGEE. CDR3 protein: CASSGVREDYGYTF. The CDR3 nucleotides are TGTGCCAGCAGTGGGGTTAGGGAGGACTATGGCTACACCTTC.

This clonotype was counted only a few times. The V gene is TRBV2, the J gene TRBJ1-2, with D hard to call. From germline, CDR1 is SNHLY and CDR2 FYNNEI. Trimming took 3 bases from V and 9 from J, leaving 14 bases between them. This CDR3 spans 13 amino acids. CDR3 loop: CASSEVEVGSYTF. CDR3 bases: TGTGCCAGCAGTGAGGTAGAGGTTGGAAGCTACACCTTC.

Comment on this clonotype: At one end the junction does not follow the germline gene, possibly because of a read error. CDR3 DNA: TGTGCCAGCAGTTACACCCGGTGGGACGATTCACCCCTCCACTTT. It codes for CASSYTRWDDSPLHF. The chain employs TRBV10-3 and TRBJ1-6; D is perhaps TRBD1 (5 bases). Germline-derived CDR1 and CDR2 are ENHRY and SYGVKD. CDR3 size: 15 residues.

The chain is built from TRBV29-1 and TRBJ2-3; 13 bases are shared with TRBD2. V dropped 6 bases and J dropped 5; count of bases not matched to a gene: 5. Germline lookup yields CDR1 SQVTM and CDR2 ANQGSEA. The CDR3 covers 14 residues. For the CDR3, the DNA is TGCAGCGTATCGGGACTAGCGGGAATAGATACGCAGTATTTT. This translates into CSVSGLAGIDTQYF.

The chain joins TRBV29-1 to TRBJ2-3; 7 nucleotides match TRBD2. Germline loops: CDR1 SQVTM, CDR2 ANQGSEA. V shed 1 base, J shed 7 bases, and the junction held 5 bases outside the gene matches. The CDR3 spans 13 residues. CDR3 sequence: CSVEGGRGYTQYF. In DNA, the CDR3 is TGCAGCGTTGAAGGAGGGAGGGGATATACGCAGTATTTT.